Presented here are 19 T cell receptor beta chains from one specimen sequenced in a study of glioma-infiltrating T cells after dendritic cell vaccination. Clones were sequenced by immunoSEQ multiplex PCR, and TCRdb holds only the in-frame ones, with some missing. Of around 89,000 clones in the sample, approximately 84% were seen once. The sequencing used blood, collected before dendritic cell vaccination. The receptors were sampled from a human donor with glioblastoma.

The chain has TRBV9 and TRBJ2-1, with D unclear. V lost 3 bases and J 0 bases, leaving 13 bases between the germline ends. The CDR3 runs 16 residues. Per the germline V gene, CDR1 is SGDLS and CDR2 is YYNGEE. DNA of the CDR3: TGTGCCAGCAGCGCTCCCCGGTTTAGCTCCTACAATGAGCAGTTCTTC. This codes for CASSAPRFSSYNEQFF.

This sequence joins TRBV7-2 and TRBJ1-3, with a tentative D call TRBD1 (6 bases). CDR3 size: 15 residues. V was trimmed by 5 bases and J by 4 bases, leaving 15 bases between them. CDR1 SGHTA and CDR2 FQGNSA come from the germline V gene. CDR3 sequence (DNA): TGTGCCAGCAGCCCCGGGGCAGGGGTGGGAAACACCATATATTTT. It codes for CASSPGAGVGNTIYF.

V usage is TRBV9 and J usage is TRBJ2-1; 7 bases fit TRBD2. V shed 0 bases and J 5 bases; nucleotides not matched to a gene: 5. The CDR3 loop spans 15 amino acids. From germline, CDR1 is SGDLS and CDR2 YYNGEE. CDR3 amino acids: CASSVVGGSNNEQFF. In DNA form, the CDR3 reads TGTGCCAGCAGCGTAGTTGGCGGGAGCAACAATGAGCAGTTCTTC.

V is TRBV7-6 and J is TRBJ2-7; D perhaps matches TRBD1 (5 bases). Germline V gene sequence: CDR1 SGHVS, CDR2 FNYEAQ. Trimming pared 0 bases from V and 5 bases from J, leaving 8 bases between. CDR3 length: 13 residues. Here the CDR3 DNA reads TGTGCCAGCAGCTTAGCGCTAGGGGACGAGCAGTACTTC. Amino acids: CASSLALGDEQYF.

J is TRBJ2-7 and V is TRBV19; 8 bases are shared with TRBD1. Per germline, CDR1 LNHDA and CDR2 SQIVND (reference sequence). The CDR3 has 13 amino acids. Trimming cost V 5 bases and J 3 bases; bases outside gene matches: 3. The CDR3 sequence: CASSLGQGYEQYF. DNA for the CDR3: TGTGCCAGTAGTCTCGGACAGGGCTACGAGCAGTACTTC.

This rearrangement joins TRBV27 to TRBJ1-1; D unresolved. The CDR3 is made up of 13 amino acids. The ends were cut back, 3 bases at V and 2 bases at J, with 7 bases in the middle. Germline CDR1 and CDR2: MNHEY and SMNVEV (reference sequence). In DNA form, the CDR3 reads TGTGCCAGCAGTTTTAGACTTAACACTGAAGCTTTCTTT. This encodes CASSFRLNTEAFF.

The J gene is TRBJ2-3, the V gene TRBV5-4; TRBD1 might be the D (5 bases). The V and J ends lost 0 bases and 0 bases respectively, with 11 bases between them. Germline V gives CDR1 SGHNT, CDR2 YYREEE (reference sequence). There are 16 residues in the CDR3. Here the CDR3 DNA reads TGTGCCAGCAGCTTGGGCTCAGGGCCTAGCACAGATACGCAGTATTTT. Its protein is CASSLGSGPSTDTQYF.

This clone was recorded a few times. The chain combines TRBV2 with TRBJ2-5, with 11 bases that match TRBD1. The V segment lost 7 bases and the J segment 2 bases; nucleotides outside the gene matches: 3. From germline, CDR1 is SNHLY and CDR2 FYNNEI. The CDR3 contains 14 residues. The CDR3 reads CASTRDRGQETQYF. In DNA, the CDR3 is TGTGCCAGCACCCGGGACAGGGGGCAAGAGACCCAGTACTTC.

The rearrangement links TRBV7-6 to TRBJ2-1; no clear D. This CDR3 contains 14 residues. The germline V gene has CDR1 SGHVS and CDR2 FNYEAQ. The V and J ends lost 0 bases and 4 bases respectively, with 7 bases between them. CDR3 in DNA: TGTGCCAGCAGCTTAGCGCACAGATACAATGAGCAGTTCTTC. Translating it yields CASSLAHRYNEQFF.

The genes are TRBV4-1 and TRBJ1-5, with D tentatively TRBD1 (6 bases). Germline V gene lookup returns CDR1 MGHRA and CDR2 YSYEKL. The CDR3 extends over 18 amino acids. Trimming left V 4 bases short and J 1 base short, with 20 bases between. CDR3 amino acids: CASSPPATGGGSNQPQHF. In nucleotides, the CDR3 is TGCGCCAGCAGCCCCCCCGCCACCGGCGGGGGCAGCAATCAGCCCCAGCATTTT.

The chain recombines TRBV2 with TRBJ2-2; no reliable D call. The germline gives CDR1 SNHLY, CDR2 FYNNEI. The CDR3 totals 14 residues. Trimming took 1 base from V and 3 from J, leaving 6 bases between them. The CDR3 coding sequence is TGTGCCAGCAGTGAAGAGAGCGACACCGGGGAGCTGTTTTTT. It encodes CASSEESDTGELFF.

This clone was seen only a few times. The chain joins TRBV9 to TRBJ2-6; D ambiguous. Germline V gene lookup returns CDR1 SGDLS and CDR2 YYNGEE. V was trimmed by 4 bases and J by 0 bases, leaving 11 bases between them. The CDR3 length is 16 residues. The CDR3 reads CASSFRLTSGANVLTF. CDR3 coding DNA: TGTGCCAGCAGCTTCCGACTGACCTCTGGGGCCAACGTCCTGACTTTC.

This sequence joins TRBV5-6 and TRBJ2-7, with a weak D call TRBD1 (6 bases). Germline assignment: CDR1 SGHDT and CDR2 YYEEEE. The CDR3 loop spans 15 amino acids. Trimming shortened V by 3 bases and J by 0 bases, and 13 bases separated the two germline ends. The CDR3 spells CASSSTGFSSYEQYF. The CDR3 DNA reads as TGTGCCAGCAGCTCGACAGGATTCAGCTCCTACGAGCAGTACTTC. Complete variable domain (other parts from reference TRBV5-6 and TRBJ2-7): DAGVTQSPTHLIKTRGQQVTLRCSPKSGHDTVSWYQQALGQGPQFIFQYYEEEERQRGNFPDRFSGHQFPNYSSELNVNALLLGDSALYLCASSSTGFSSYEQYFGPGTRLTVT.

The chain carries TRBV7-2 and TRBJ2-3; 9 nucleotides agree with TRBD2. The CDR3 is made up of 14 amino acids. After removal of 4 bases from V and 8 bases from J, the junction contained 7 bases not matched to a gene. Germline V gene lookup returns CDR1 SGHTA and CDR2 FQGNSA. The CDR3 reads CASSSVAGVGTQYF. The CDR3 DNA reads TGTGCCAGCAGCTCGGTAGCGGGAGTAGGTACGCAGTATTTT.

This clone was seen only once. The J gene is TRBJ2-2, the V gene TRBV29-1; D not certain. Germline CDR1 and CDR2: SQVTM and ANQGSEA. The CDR3 totals 12 residues. The ends were cut back, 5 bases at V and 5 bases at J, with 9 bases in the middle. CDR3 DNA sequence: TGCAGCGTTTTCAGGAATACCGGGGAGCTGTTTTTT. This codes for CSVFRNTGELFF.

The chain has TRBV6-5 and TRBJ1-5; the D is unclear. Germline V CDR1 and CDR2: MNHEY, SVGAGI. V was pared by 2 bases and J by 0 bases, with 5 bases between. The CDR3 is 14 amino acids. CDR3 amino acids: CASSYLPSNQPQHF. In DNA form, the CDR3 reads TGTGCCAGCAGTTACCTACCTAGCAATCAGCCCCAGCATTTT.

On this clone: At one of its ends the junction is not consistent with the germline gene, which may arise from a read error. The J gene is TRBJ2-5, the V gene TRBV6-4; 12 bases map to TRBD2. The CDR3 consists of 16 residues. Per germline, CDR1 MRHNA and CDR2 SNTAGT. The CDR3 DNA reads as TGTGCCAGCAGTCACTCTAGCGGGGGGGCCGAAGAGACCCAGTACTTC. Amino acid sequence: CASSHSSGGAEETQYF.

The chain couples TRBV30 to TRBJ2-7; no firm D call. The CDR3 has 11 amino acids. V was clipped by 3 bases and J by 1 base, with 4 bases between them. Germline loops: CDR1 GTSNPN, CDR2 SVGIG (reference sequence). CDR3 DNA sequence: TGTGCCTGGAGCGTGTCCTACGAGCAGTACTTC. Translating gives CAWSVSYEQYF.

This chain links TRBV5-1 with TRBJ2-3, with D possibly matching TRBD2 (7 bases). V was cut by 0 bases and J by 7 bases, with 27 bases left in between. The CDR3 covers 19 residues. Germline V CDR1 and CDR2: SGHRS, YFSETQ. CDR3 sequence (DNA): TGCGCCAGCAGCTTGGTGCCGCCCAATAGAGGGGGGGCTACTAATACGCAGTATTTT. Encoded protein: CASSLVPPNRGGATNTQYF.